The 5 T cell receptor beta chains given below trace back to one sample, sequenced in a study of beta chain features in type 1 diabetes. Expressed TCRB transcripts got sequenced, as all isolated RNA was reverse transcribed. Only in-frame clones appear in the TCRdb table, and some are missing; sequencing was by immunoSEQ multiplex PCR. This table holds about 930,000 clones, about a sixth found once. The specimen sequenced was naive CD4+ T cells from blood. The receptors originated from a woman under 30 in good health.

This clone was counted a few times. This rearrangement joins TRBV28 to TRBJ2-7, with 7 bases identical to TRBD2. The germline gives CDR1 MDHEN, CDR2 SYDVKM. J was trimmed by 3 bases and V by 5 bases; bases with no gene match: 7. This CDR3 is 14 amino acids long. Here the CDR3 reads CASSLRSGDYEQYF. CDR3 DNA sequence: TGTGCCAGCAGTCTCCGAAGCGGGGACTACGAGCAGTACTTC.

The J gene is TRBJ2-1, the V gene TRBV4-3, with 9 bases aligning to TRBD2. CDR3 length: 16 residues. In germline, CDR1 is LGHNA, CDR2 YSLEER. With V trimmed by 1 base and J by 3 bases, 4 bases remained unmatched. This CDR3 reads CASSQGGGRVYNEQFF. CDR3 coding DNA: TGCGCCAGCAGCCAAGGTGGCGGGAGGGTCTACAATGAGCAGTTCTTC.

This clone was counted between two and nine times. The chain uses TRBV28 and TRBJ1-6, with 9 nucleotides matching TRBD1. J gave up 5 bases and V 5 bases, and 4 bases lay outside the gene matches. CDR1 is MDHEN and CDR2 is SYDVKM in the germline V gene. The length of the CDR3 is 15 residues. The CDR3 protein is CASSHRDRDNSPLHF. CDR3 in DNA: TGTGCCAGCAGTCACCGGGACAGGGATAATTCACCCCTCCACTTT.

J is TRBJ2-7 and V is TRBV5-1, with 14 nucleotides matching TRBD2. The CDR3 extends over 16 amino acids. Trimming removed 2 bases from V and 4 bases from J; junction bases left unmatched: 5. Germline V gene data show CDR1 as SGHRS and CDR2 as YFSETQ. For the CDR3, the DNA is TGCGCCAGCAGCTTTGGACTAGCGGGAGGATTGTACGAGCAGTACTTC. Its translation is CASSFGLAGGLYEQYF. Based on the CDR3 plus reference TRBV5-1 and TRBJ2-7, the full variable domain is KAGVTQTPRYLIKTRGQQVTLSCSPISGHRSVSWYQQTPGQGLQFLFEYFSETQRNKGNFPGRFSGRQFSNSRSEMNVSTLELGDSALYLCASSFGLAGGLYEQYFGPGTRLTVT.

This clone was seen only a few times. V usage is TRBV2 and J usage is TRBJ2-7; no firm D call. The CDR3 spans 13 residues. The V end lost 4 bases, the J end lost 4 bases, and 11 bases lay between the germline ends. In germline, CDR1 is SNHLY, CDR2 FYNNEI. The CDR3 is CASSVAVEYEQYF. CDR3 DNA: TGTGCCAGCAGTGTTGCGGTGGAATACGAGCAGTACTTC. Full variable domain (outside the CDR3, taken from reference TRBV2 and TRBJ2-7): EPEVTQTPSHQVTQMGQEVILRCVPISNHLYFYWYRQILGQKVEFLVSFYNNEISEKSEIFDDQFSVERPDGSNFTLKIRSTKLEDSAMYFCASSVAVEYEQYFGPGTRLTVT.